Here is one TCR beta chain with its context. Its target is unknown. It was with 60 Vbeta and 13 Jbeta primers that the PCR ran. Sequenced by immunoSEQ multiplex PCR; TCRdb stores in-frame clones only, minus some. The repertoire holds some 200,000 clones, with 83% as singletons. These data are taken from a study of cytomegalovirus exposure and HLA in healthy donors. Study information: Some 180 million T cells yielded approximately 110 million unique TCR beta sequences in earlier analysis.

The study, taken as a whole, reports: In a later analysis, common viral pathogens appeared linked to several of the most significant clusters. Reportedly, HLA-A and HLA-B alleles of most subjects were accurately predicted from TCR beta.

The sequenced material came from PBMCs. This receptor was taken from a girl between 5 and 17 years old in good health and CMV-seronegative.

Here the CDR3 DNA reads TGCAGCGCACGCGACACCTCTTATAGGGCTTTCTTT. Encoded protein: CSARDTSYRAFF. The chain joins TRBV29-1 to TRBJ1-1; no definite D call. Trimming pared 7 bases from V and 11 bases from J, leaving 20 bases between. The CDR3 is 12 amino acids. Germline V gene sequence: CDR1 SQVTM, CDR2 ANQGSEA. Variable domain in full (rest from reference TRBV29-1 and TRBJ1-1): SAVISQKPSRDICQRGTSLTIQCQVDSQVTMMFWYRQQPGQSLTLIATANQGSEATYESGFVIDKFPISRPNLTFSTLTVSNMSPEDSSIYLCSARDTSYRAFFGQGTRLTVV.